This TCR beta chain originates from a study of blood T cell repertoires in COVID-19. Study summary: There were acute and convalescent COVID-19 samples, and they came from the United States, Italy and Spain.

A single count supports this clone. After removal of 2 bases from V and 9 bases from J, the junction contained 7 bases not matched to a gene. Germline V gene sequence: CDR1 GTSNPN, CDR2 SVGIG (reference sequence). The CDR3 is 14 residues long. Authors' data handling: Amplification of reference gene primers was used by the study to estimate nucleated cell counts. Assay used: immunoSEQ multiplex PCR; TCRdb lists only in-frame clones, some missing. That table supplies the V and J calls and clone size; D and trimming were determined from the DNA. The sample lists about 54,000 clones, about four fifths occurring once.

The TCR sequence derives from a woman aged 55-70 years with acute or convalescent COVID-19. The chain links TRBV30 to TRBJ1-6; the match to TRBD1 covers 7 bases. The sample was peripheral blood. For the CDR3, the DNA is TGTGCCTGGAGTTTAACAGGGGTCGGTTCACCCCTCCACTTT. The encoded protein is CAWSLTGVGSPLHF.